The sequence of this T cell receptor beta chain was determined in a study of blood T cell repertoires in COVID-19. Study summary: The analysed material was cDNA or gDNA that came from T cells, B-cell-depleted T cells, or PBMCs.

Germline V gives CDR1 SGDLS, CDR2 YYNGEE. The CDR3 runs 13 residues. V was pared by 1 base and J by 7 bases, with 11 bases between. Clones were read by immunoSEQ multiplex PCR, and TCRdb kept only the in-frame ones, dropping some. The data hold over 20,000 clones, with around 88% observed a single time. The receptor was derived from a man between 65 and 79 years old with active COVID-19. This chain links TRBV9 with TRBJ1-1; D call uncertain. Sequencing input: peripheral blood. The DNA of the CDR3 is TGTGCCAGCAGCGTACAGATTTCGGGTGAAGCTTTCTTT. Protein product: CASSVQISGEAFF.